This TCR beta chain originates from a study of radiotherapy plus CTLA-4 blockade in lung cancer. The CDR3 runs to 19 residues. TCRdb keeps only in-frame clones here, not all; method: immunoSEQ multiplex PCR. Of approximately 39,000 clones detected, roughly 72% appear once; the ten largest clones hold approximately 10%. The source was peripheral blood, collected from a patient treated with radiotherapy plus ipilimumab. This sequence was found in a human donor with non-small cell lung cancer who had stable disease on radiotherapy plus ipilimumab. The chain joins TRBV21-1 to TRBJ1-5. TRBV21-1 is noted as a pseudogene. CDR3 amino acids: CASSKRDSSGGFSNQPQHF. CDR3 DNA sequence: TGTGCCAGCAGCAAACGGGACTCCTCAGGAGGATTTAGCAATCAGCCCCAGCATTTT.